The sequence of this T cell receptor (beta chain) was determined in a study of blood T cell repertoires in COVID-19. As for the study in general: Researchers got acute and convalescent COVID-19 samples from the United States, Italy and Spain. T cells, B-cell-depleted T cells, or PBMCs supplied cDNA or gDNA.

This CDR3 has 15 amino acids. The germline V gene has CDR1 SGHNT and CDR2 YYREEE (reference sequence). The V and J ends lost 3 bases and 7 bases, in that order; junction bases with no gene match: 6. TCRdb keeps only in-frame clones here, not all; method: immunoSEQ multiplex PCR. The data show around 230,000 clones, more than 70% seen once. Participant reports of clinical history set cohort assignment. The specimen was PBMCs or T cells enriched from blood (not recorded which). The clonotype originates from a woman in her 40s with acute COVID-19. The chain combines TRBV5-4 with TRBJ2-1, with TRBD2 matching 11 bases. The CDR3 bases are TGTGCCAGCAGCTCCACTAGCGGGAGCCGAAATGAGCAGTTCTTC. Residues: CASSSTSGSRNEQFF.